This T cell receptor (beta chain) was found in a study of blood T cell repertoires in COVID-19 (dated by TCRdb to 2018 to 2021). For the study in its entirety: Collaborator samples came from the United States, Italy and Spain and covered acute and convalescent phases of COVID-19. The prospective study material was composed of cDNA or gDNA derived from T cells, B-cell-depleted T cells, or PBMCs. Subjects who had been exposed to COVID-19, were actively infected with it, or had recovered from it provided the deeply sampled blood TCRbeta repertoires that made up the dataset. The repertoires were made available in a free public database intended to serve as a resource for research on the immune response to SARS-CoV-2. The samples were drawn from the first 160 participants of the ongoing ImmuneRACE study and from 1,254 subjects provided by 6 global collaborators. Sample metadata almost always included a de-identified subject ID, COVID-19 status, age in years and sex. Where available, HLA class I and class II types were obtained from metadata supplied by the sample provider rather than from assay-based typing.

This clone occurred once. It lacks a known antigen. Base qualities are not at hand, and no much larger clone is one base apart. The paper's findings and limits, for the study overall: Clinical and demographic metadata were provided uncurated, with the amount varying by source and participant.

Spanning cysteine to phenylalanine, the CDR3 consists of 14 amino acids. The DNA shown is the 42-base CDR3, in frame from base 1. For CDR1 and CDR2, the germline V gene (reference sequence) lists LNHDA and SQIVND. V is trimmed back by 8 bases and J by 0 bases, and the junction contains 3 bases that no gene match accounts for. Participants in the prospective study were aged 18 to 89 years, lived in under 30 United States geographic areas, and enrolled through a virtual design. In the prospective study, cohorts were assigned on the basis of participant-reported clinical history obtained from a screening survey and a study questionnaire. ImmuneRACE Cohort 3 recovered participants were defined by two consecutive negative NP/OP PCR tests, healthcare professional clearance, or symptom resolution. In the prospective study, mobile phlebotomists collected whole blood, serum and a nasopharyngeal or oropharyngeal swab from each participant. Over an approximately 2-month period, participants in the prospective study had the option of providing additional blood draws and questionnaires. Before DNA extraction, prospective study blood samples were shipped either frozen or at room temperature.

TCRbeta CDR3 regions were amplified from genomic DNA using the immunoSEQ Assay, a bias-controlled multiplex PCR. In the authors' own workflow: The number of nucleated cells in each sample was estimated from the amplification of reference gene primers within the assay. To quantify the absolute abundance of each unique TCRbeta CDR3 rearrangement, sequence reads were collapsed and filtered. For each sample, productive Simpson clonality was calculated as the square root of Simpson's diversity index across productive rearrangements. The table comes from immuneACCESS by way of TCRdb, which keeps in-frame sequences with V and J called. Part of the clones is missing from these tables; in studies checked, under half for an unresolved V gene and the rest for unknown reasons. The DNA gave D and trimming, while V, J and clone size come from that table. This sample has 160,000 or so clones in its table, and around 84% of those were observed once. In total, the top ten clones hold 4.5% to 7.5% of the sample.

This receptor chain uses TRBV19 and TRBJ2-3; 9 central nucleotides agree with TRBD2. The sequenced sample was PBMCs or T cells enriched from blood (not recorded which). The sequence was obtained from a middle-aged man who had recovered from COVID-19. The CDR3 protein is CASAGGLSTDTQYF. The sequenced DNA: TGTGCCAGTGCGGGAGGGCTTAGCACAGATACGCAGTATTTT.